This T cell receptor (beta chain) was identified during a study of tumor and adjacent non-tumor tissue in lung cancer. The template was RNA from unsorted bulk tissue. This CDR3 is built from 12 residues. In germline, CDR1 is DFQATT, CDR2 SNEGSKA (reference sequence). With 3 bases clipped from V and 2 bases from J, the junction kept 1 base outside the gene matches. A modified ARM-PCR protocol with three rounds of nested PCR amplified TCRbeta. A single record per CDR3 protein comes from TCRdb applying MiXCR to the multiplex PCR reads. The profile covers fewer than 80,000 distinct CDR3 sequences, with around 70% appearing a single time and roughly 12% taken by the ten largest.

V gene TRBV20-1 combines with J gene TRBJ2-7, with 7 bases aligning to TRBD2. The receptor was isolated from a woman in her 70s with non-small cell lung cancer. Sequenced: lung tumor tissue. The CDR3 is CSASGRTYEQYF. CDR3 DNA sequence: TGCAGTGCTAGCGGGAGGACCTACGAGCAGTACTTC.